This is a list of T cell receptor beta chains from one sample in a study of cytomegalovirus exposure and HLA in healthy donors. TCRdb's copy holds only in-frame clones and misses some; the assay was immunoSEQ multiplex PCR. The sample contains roughly 100,000 clones, roughly 76% of which appear only once. Sequencing was performed on PBMCs. These receptors all come from a woman aged 50 to 65 in good health and CMV-seropositive. Both conserved end residues are part of each CDR3. The D gene is left open where the match is weak. Some rows have no size entry. The others give once, few or many, or a class for an expanded clone.

clone size,D gene,J gene,V gene,CDR3 protein,CDR3 DNA
.,TRBD1,TRBJ2-1,TRBV4-1,CASSQPRQGYNEQFF,TGCGCCAGCAGCCAACCCCGACAGGGTTACAATGAGCAGTTCTTC
.,.,TRBJ1-5,TRBV2,CASVGLRDQPQHF,TGTGCCAGCGTAGGGTTGAGGGATCAGCCCCAGCATTTT
.,TRBD2,TRBJ2-1,TRBV5-4,CASRKTSGGMSSYNEQFF,TGTGCCAGCAGGAAGACTAGCGGGGGGATGAGCTCCTACAATGAGCAGTTCTTC
few,.,TRBJ1-1,TRBV25-1,CASSEFRGSEAFF,TGTGCCAGCAGTGAATTCAGGGGTTCCGAAGCTTTCTTT
.,TRBD1,TRBJ2-1,TRBV9,CASSAPGGTGESNEQFF,TGTGCCAGCAGCGCCCCCGGGGGGACAGGGGAGTCCAATGAGCAGTTCTTC
once,.,TRBJ1-1,TRBV18,CASSGTRTTEAFF,TGTGCCAGCTCCGGGACAAGGACCACTGAAGCTTTCTTT
.,TRBD1,TRBJ2-7,TRBV6-6,CASSSRDRVYEQYF,TGTGCCAGCAGTTCCCGGGACAGGGTCTACGAGCAGTACTTC
.,TRBD2,TRBJ2-3,TRBV19,CASHPGLAGVGTQYF,TGTGCCAGCCACCCGGGACTAGCTGGTGTGGGCACGCAGTATTTT
.,.,TRBJ1-1,TRBV2,CASAVRTENTEAFF,TGTGCCAGCGCTGTTCGTACAGAGAACACTGAAGCTTTCTTT
.,.,TRBJ2-2,TRBV7-8,CASSLRAQGNTGELFF,TGTGCCAGCAGCTTAAGGGCACAGGGGAACACCGGGGAGCTGTTTTTT
.,.,TRBJ2-7,TRBV2,CASSAQRSSYEQYF,TGTGCCAGCAGTGCGCAGCGGTCCTCCTACGAGCAGTACTTC
.,.,TRBJ2-7,TRBV2,CASSYLYEQYF,TGTGCCAGCAGTTATCTCTACGAGCAGTACTTC
.,.,TRBJ1-5,TRBV28,CASSPWAGVGNQPQHF,TGTGCCAGCAGCCCCTGGGCAGGGGTGGGCAATCAGCCCCAGCATTTT
.,TRBD1,TRBJ1-2,TRBV30,CAWSSGQGNYGYTF,TGTGCCTGGAGTTCGGGACAGGGGAACTATGGCTACACCTTC
.,.,TRBJ2-3,TRBV30,CAWSLTYRVGNTDTQYF,TGTGCCTGGAGTCTCACTTACAGGGTCGGGAACACAGATACGCAGTATTTT
.,.,TRBJ1-3,TRBV28,CASSFGGAGNTIYF,TGTGCCAGCAGTTTCGGAGGGGCTGGAAACACCATATATTTT
.,.,TRBJ2-5,TRBV7-9,CASSSKGETQYF,TGTGCCAGCAGCTCCAAGGGGGAGACCCAGTACTTC
.,.,TRBJ2-1,TRBV5-4,CASSPSIFSVETYNEQFF,TGTGCCAGCAGTCCCTCGATTTTTTCTGTAGAGACCTACAATGAGCAGTTCTTC
.,.,TRBJ1-2,TRBV29-1,CSVVTGNYGYTF,TGCAGCGTCGTAACAGGGAACTATGGCTACACCTTC
.,TRBD1,TRBJ2-7,TRBV7-9,CASSAERTGPEQYF,TGTGCCAGCAGTGCGGAGCGGACAGGGCCCGAGCAGTACTTC
few,TRBD1,TRBJ2-7,TRBV19,CASSIKAGQGSEQYF,TGTGCCAGTAGTATTAAGGCAGGACAGGGCTCAGAGCAGTACTTC
.,.,TRBJ1-2,TRBV7-2,CASSFPGQNYGYTF,TGTGCCAGCAGCTTCCCCGGACAGAACTATGGCTACACCTTC
.,.,TRBJ2-2,TRBV7-6,CASSLSVRGKNTGELFF,TGTGCCAGCAGCTTGTCCGTGCGGGGAAAGAACACCGGGGAGCTGTTTTTT
.,.,TRBJ1-5,TRBV30,CAWSRTASNQPQHF,TGTGCCTGGAGTAGGACAGCCTCTAATCAGCCCCAGCATTTT
few,.,TRBJ1-3,TRBV19,CASTPMGGTGNTIYF,TGTGCCAGTACTCCCATGGGGGGAACTGGAAACACCATATATTTT
.,.,TRBJ1-1,TRBV28,CASSLLLGPRVGLNTEAFF,TGTGCCAGCAGTTTGTTGTTAGGACCCAGGGTTGGGTTGAACACTGAAGCTTTCTTT
.,TRBD2,TRBJ2-2,TRBV7-6,CASSSGLAGATNTGELFF,TGTGCCAGCAGCTCCGGACTAGCGGGGGCCACGAACACCGGGGAGCTGTTTTTT
.,TRBD1,TRBJ1-1,TRBV7-2,CASSPPGTGYTEAFF,TGTGCCAGCAGCCCCCCCGGGACAGGGTACACTGAAGCTTTCTTT
.,TRBD1,TRBJ2-7,TRBV28,CASSIATGTASYEQYF,TGTGCCAGCAGTATTGCAACCGGGACAGCCTCCTACGAGCAGTACTTC
.,.,TRBJ1-1,TRBV5-4,CASSLEVMNTEAFF,TGTGCCAGCAGCCTAGAGGTGATGAACACTGAAGCTTTCTTT
.,TRBD1,TRBJ1-1,TRBV5-1,CASSWGLTGMRLSTEAFF,TGCGCCAGCAGCTGGGGGTTGACAGGGATGAGACTGAGCACTGAAGCTTTCTTT
.,TRBD1,TRBJ1-4,TRBV27,CASRPGTAATNEKLFF,TGTGCCAGCAGACCCGGGACAGCTGCAACTAATGAAAAACTGTTTTTT
.,.,TRBJ2-7,TRBV19,CASSASAAGEQYF,TGTGCCAGTAGTGCTTCAGCTGCGGGAGAGCAGTACTTC
.,.,TRBJ1-1,TRBV10-3,CAISGRWDTTEAFF,TGTGCCATCAGTGGAAGGTGGGACACCACTGAAGCTTTCTTT
.,TRBD1,TRBJ1-2,TRBV4-2,CASSQLDRGYGYTF,TGTGCCAGCAGCCAACTTGACAGGGGGTATGGCTACACCTTC
.,.,TRBJ1-5,TRBV10-3,CAISESFTGISNQPQHF,TGTGCCATCAGTGAGTCGTTCACAGGGATTAGCAATCAGCCCCAGCATTTT
.,.,TRBJ1-6,TRBV6-6,CASSLNRFLNSPLHF,TGTGCCAGCAGTTTAAACAGATTTCTAAATTCACCCCTCCACTTT
.,.,TRBJ1-2,TRBV28,CASSLDSLRNRGYTF,TGTGCCAGCAGTCTTGACAGTTTGAGAAACCGTGGCTACACCTTC
.,.,TRBJ1-6,TRBV5-1,CASSLVPQASYNSPLHF,TGCGCCAGCAGCTTGGTCCCACAGGCCTCCTATAATTCACCCCTCCACTTT
.,.,TRBJ2-5,TRBV5-4,CASSLVEQETQYF,TGTGCCAGCAGCTTGGTGGAGCAAGAGACCCAGTACTTC
.,.,TRBJ1-1,TRBV7-3,CASSRDGWEGAFF,TGTGCCAGCAGCAGGGACGGATGGGAGGGTGCTTTCTTT
once,.,TRBJ2-2,TRBV10-3,CAISNSGAGELFF,TGTGCCATTAGTAATTCGGGGGCCGGGGAGCTGTTTTTT
.,TRBD1,TRBJ1-1,TRBV2,CASSSGGAILNTEAFF,TGTGCCAGCAGTTCAGGGGGTGCTATTTTGAACACTGAAGCTTTCTTT
.,TRBD1,TRBJ2-7,TRBV19,CASSSWDSYEQYF,TGTGCCAGTAGCTCTTGGGACAGCTACGAGCAGTACTTC
.,TRBD1,TRBJ1-5,TRBV27,CASSSGTGFEQPQHF,TGTGCCAGCAGCTCGGGGACAGGGTTCGAGCAGCCCCAGCATTTT
.,TRBD1,TRBJ1-1,TRBV27,CASAQGTGGGTEAFF,TGTGCCTCCGCGCAGGGGACAGGGGGCGGGACTGAAGCTTTCTTT
few,.,TRBJ1-4,TRBV10-3,CAISENTGTLEKLFF,TGTGCCATCAGTGAGAATACAGGGACGCTCGAAAAACTGTTTTTT
.,TRBD1,TRBJ1-2,TRBV7-2,CASSPGTGGYGYTF,TGTGCCAGCAGCCCGGGGACAGGGGGCTATGGCTACACCTTC